The clone carrying this T cell receptor beta chain has more than one count but fewer than ten. Its target is unknown. The data derive from a study of beta chain features in type 1 diabetes. Study-wide findings and caveats: VDJ junctions from type 1 diabetes patients carried fewer insertions and larger deletions.

The authors reverse transcribed all of the isolated RNA, so sequencing captured expressed TCRB transcripts. Clones were read by immunoSEQ multiplex PCR, and TCRdb kept only the in-frame ones, dropping some. The sample carries 300,000 to 400,000 clones, over 9.5% recorded once. Germline V gene lookup returns CDR1 GTSNPN and CDR2 SVGIG (reference sequence). The CDR3 runs 13 residues. V lost 1 base and J lost 14, with 15 bases in between. This receptor was obtained from a man aged 18 to 30 in good health. This chain links TRBV30 with TRBJ1-6; TRBD1 might be the D (6 bases). The specimen sequenced was naive CD4+ T cells from blood. Here the CDR3 DNA reads TGTGCCTGGAGTGAGGACAGTCTGATCACCCTCCACTTT. Encoded protein: CAWSEDSLITLHF.